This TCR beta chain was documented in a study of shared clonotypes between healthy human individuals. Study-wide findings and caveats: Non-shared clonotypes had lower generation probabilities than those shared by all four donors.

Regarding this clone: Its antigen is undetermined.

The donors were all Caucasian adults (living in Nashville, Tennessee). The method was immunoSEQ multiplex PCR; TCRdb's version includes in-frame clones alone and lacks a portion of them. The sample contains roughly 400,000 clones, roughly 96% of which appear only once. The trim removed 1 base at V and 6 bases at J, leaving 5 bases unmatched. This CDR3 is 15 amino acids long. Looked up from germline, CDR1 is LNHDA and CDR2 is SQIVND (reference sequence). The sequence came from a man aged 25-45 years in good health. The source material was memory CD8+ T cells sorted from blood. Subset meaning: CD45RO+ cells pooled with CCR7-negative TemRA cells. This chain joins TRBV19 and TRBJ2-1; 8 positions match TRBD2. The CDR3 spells CASSIAAGVRNEQFF. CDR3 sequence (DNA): TGTGCCAGTAGTATAGCAGCGGGAGTCCGCAATGAGCAGTTCTTC.